Listed below are T cell receptor beta chains from one sample, sequenced in a study of response to subunit inactivated influenza vaccine. TCRdb recomputed calls from the RT-PCR reads with MiXCR, one row per CDR3 protein. The table shows approximately 500,000 distinct CDR3 sequences, with 10% to 15% occurring only once. The sample was PBMCs from blood, taken 45 days after vaccination. All receptors come from a man aged 50-59 years who received an inactivated influenza vaccine. CDR3s include the opening cysteine and the closing phenylalanine or tryptophan. The D gene is left open where the match is weak. Some rows mark clone size as missing; the rest say once, few, many or name a class of expanded clone.

j_gene	d_gene	abundance	v_gene	CDR3aa	CDR3nt
TRBJ1-1	-	few	TRBV5-5	CASSSVSRNTEAFF	TGTGCCAGCAGCTCCGTTTCTAGGAACACTGAAGCTTTCTTT
TRBJ2-1	-	many	TRBV20-1	CSASPDTARWVRNEQFF	TGCAGTGCTAGTCCGGACACCGCTCGGTGGGTGAGGAATGAGCAGTTCTTC
TRBJ2-7	-	many	TRBV29-1	CSAVSDSSYEQYF	TGCAGCGCCGTTTCCGACAGCTCCTACGAGCAGTACTTC
TRBJ2-1	TRBD1	-	TRBV20-1	CSARTHRDRVFGGSYNEQFF	TGCAGTGCTAGAACCCACCGGGACAGGGTTTTTGGTGGGTCCTACAATGAGCAGTTCTTC
TRBJ2-1	TRBD1	few	TRBV28	CASSSAGQGVPNEQFF	TGTGCCAGCAGTTCAGCGGGACAGGGGGTTCCCAATGAGCAGTTCTTC
TRBJ2-7	-	few	TRBV24-1	CATSDMNYEQYF	TGTGCCACCAGTGATATGAACTACGAGCAGTACTTC
TRBJ2-3	TRBD2	-	TRBV2	CASRGLAGVSDTQYF	TGTGCCAGCAGGGGACTAGCGGGAGTCTCAGATACGCAGTATTTT
TRBJ2-5	-	many	TRBV4-2	CASSPSSAAEQETQYF	TGTGCCAGCAGCCCCTCGAGCGCAGCGGAGCAAGAGACCCAGTACTTC
TRBJ2-3	-	-	TRBV6-2/TRBV6-3	CASRTRLGPDTQYF	TGTGCCAGCAGGACCAGGTTGGGGCCAGATACGCAGTATTTT
TRBJ1-2	TRBD1	few	TRBV28	CASREIGEGQDLNYGYTF	TGTGCCAGCAGGGAAATAGGGGAAGGACAGGACCTTAACTATGGCTACACCTTC